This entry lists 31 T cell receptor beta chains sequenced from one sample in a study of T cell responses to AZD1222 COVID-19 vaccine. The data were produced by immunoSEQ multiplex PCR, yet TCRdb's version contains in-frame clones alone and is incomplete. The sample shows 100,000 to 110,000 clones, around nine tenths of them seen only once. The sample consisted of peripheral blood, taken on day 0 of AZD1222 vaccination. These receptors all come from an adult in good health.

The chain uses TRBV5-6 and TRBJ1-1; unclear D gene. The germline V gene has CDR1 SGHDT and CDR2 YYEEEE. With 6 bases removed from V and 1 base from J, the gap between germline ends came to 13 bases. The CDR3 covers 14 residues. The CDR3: CASTFGWRNTEAFF. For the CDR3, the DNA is TGTGCCAGCACCTTCGGGTGGCGGAACACTGAAGCTTTCTTT.

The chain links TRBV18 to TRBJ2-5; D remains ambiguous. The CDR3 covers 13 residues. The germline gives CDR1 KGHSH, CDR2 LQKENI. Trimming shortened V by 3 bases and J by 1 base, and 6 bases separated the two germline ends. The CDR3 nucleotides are TGTGCCAGCTCACCGCCGTTCCAAGAGACCCAGTACTTC. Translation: CASSPPFQETQYF.

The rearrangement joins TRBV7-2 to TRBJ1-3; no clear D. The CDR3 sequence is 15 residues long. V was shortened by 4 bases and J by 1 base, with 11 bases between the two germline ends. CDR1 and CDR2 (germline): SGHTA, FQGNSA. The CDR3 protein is CASSSDVPSGNTIYF. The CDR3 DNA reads TGTGCCAGCAGCTCAGACGTGCCTTCTGGAAACACCATATATTTT.

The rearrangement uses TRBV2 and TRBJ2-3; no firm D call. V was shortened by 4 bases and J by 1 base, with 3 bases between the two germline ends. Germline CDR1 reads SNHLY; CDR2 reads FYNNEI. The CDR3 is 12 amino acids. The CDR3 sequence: CASSGGTDTQYF. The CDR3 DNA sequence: TGTGCCAGCAGTGGGGGCACAGATACGCAGTATTTT.

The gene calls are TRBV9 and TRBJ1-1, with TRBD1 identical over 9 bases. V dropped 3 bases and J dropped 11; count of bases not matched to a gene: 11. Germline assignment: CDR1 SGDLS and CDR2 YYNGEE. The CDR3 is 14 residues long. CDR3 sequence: CASSAEGQGLEAFF. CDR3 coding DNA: TGTGCCAGCAGCGCAGAGGGACAGGGCCTAGAGGCTTTCTTT.

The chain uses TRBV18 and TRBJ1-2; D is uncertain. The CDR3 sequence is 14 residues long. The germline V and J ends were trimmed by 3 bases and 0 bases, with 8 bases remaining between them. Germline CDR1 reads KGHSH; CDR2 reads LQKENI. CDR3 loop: CASSPTRANYGYTF. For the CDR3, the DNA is TGTGCCAGCTCACCTACCAGAGCTAACTATGGCTACACCTTC.

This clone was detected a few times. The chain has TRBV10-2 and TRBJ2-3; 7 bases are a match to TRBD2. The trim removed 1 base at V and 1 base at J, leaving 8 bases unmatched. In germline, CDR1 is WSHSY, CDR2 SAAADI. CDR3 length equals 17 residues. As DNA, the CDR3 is TGCGCCAGCAGTGAGTTTAGGTCTAGCGGACGCACAGATACGCAGTATTTT. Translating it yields CASSEFRSSGRTDTQYF.

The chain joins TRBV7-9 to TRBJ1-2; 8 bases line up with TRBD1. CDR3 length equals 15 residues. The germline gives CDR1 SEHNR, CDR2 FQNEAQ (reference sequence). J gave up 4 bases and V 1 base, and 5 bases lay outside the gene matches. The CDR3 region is CASSLGGQVFYGYTF. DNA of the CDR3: TGTGCCAGCAGCTTAGGGGGACAGGTATTCTATGGCTACACCTTC.

The CDR3 reads CASSLKGGSGYEQYF. In DNA form, the CDR3 reads TGTGCCAGCAGCTTAAAGGGGGGGAGCGGGTACGAGCAGTACTTC. The rearrangement links TRBV11-3 to TRBJ2-7; D is possibly TRBD2 (7 bases). Germline lookup yields CDR1 SGHNT and CDR2 YENEEA. This CDR3 contains 15 residues. The germline V and J ends were trimmed by 2 bases and 4 bases, with 15 bases remaining between them.

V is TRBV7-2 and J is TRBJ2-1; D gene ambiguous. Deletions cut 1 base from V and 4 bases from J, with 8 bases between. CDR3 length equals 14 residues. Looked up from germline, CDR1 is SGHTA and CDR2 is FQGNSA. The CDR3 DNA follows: TGTGCCAGCAGCTTAGAACTCCTGTACAATGAGCAGTTCTTC. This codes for CASSLELLYNEQFF.

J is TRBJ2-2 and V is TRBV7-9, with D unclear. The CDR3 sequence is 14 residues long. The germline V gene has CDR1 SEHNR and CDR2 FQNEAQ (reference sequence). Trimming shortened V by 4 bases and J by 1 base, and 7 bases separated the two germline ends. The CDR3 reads CASSWERNTGELFF. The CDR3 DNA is TGTGCCAGCAGCTGGGAACGGAACACCGGGGAGCTGTTTTTT.

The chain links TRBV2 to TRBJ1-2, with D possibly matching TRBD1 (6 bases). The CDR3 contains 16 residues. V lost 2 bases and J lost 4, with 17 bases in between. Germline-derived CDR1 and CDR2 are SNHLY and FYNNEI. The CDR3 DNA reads TGTGCCAGCAGTGAACGGGGATCCGGGACATTCTATGGCTACACCTTC. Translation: CASSERGSGTFYGYTF.

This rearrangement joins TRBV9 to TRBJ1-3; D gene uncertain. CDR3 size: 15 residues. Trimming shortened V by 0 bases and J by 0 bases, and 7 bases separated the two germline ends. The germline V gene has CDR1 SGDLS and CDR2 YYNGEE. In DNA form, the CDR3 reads TGTGCCAGCAGCGTAGCGGCATCCTCTGGAAACACCATATATTTT. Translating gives CASSVAASSGNTIYF. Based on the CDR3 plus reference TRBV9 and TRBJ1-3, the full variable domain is DSGVTQTPKHLITATGQRVTLRCSPRSGDLSVYWYQQSLDQGLQFLIQYYNGEERAKGNILERFSAQQFPDLHSELNLSSLELGDSALYFCASSVAASSGNTIYFGEGSWLTVV.

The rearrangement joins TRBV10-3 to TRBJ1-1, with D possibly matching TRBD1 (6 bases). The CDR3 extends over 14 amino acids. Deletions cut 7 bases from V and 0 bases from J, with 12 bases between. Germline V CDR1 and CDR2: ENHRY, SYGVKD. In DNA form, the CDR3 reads TGTGCCATCAACGGGGGGGCAATGAACACTGAAGCTTTCTTT. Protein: CAINGGAMNTEAFF.

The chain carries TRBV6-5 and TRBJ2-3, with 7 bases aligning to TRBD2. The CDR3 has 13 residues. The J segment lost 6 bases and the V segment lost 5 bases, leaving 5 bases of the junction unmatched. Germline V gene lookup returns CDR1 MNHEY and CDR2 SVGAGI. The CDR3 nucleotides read TGTGCCAGCAGTAGCGGGGAGGGGGATACGCAGTATTTT. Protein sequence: CASSSGEGDTQYF.

The CDR3 region is CASSIPGDQPQHF. CDR3 DNA: TGTGCCAGTAGTATACCGGGAGATCAGCCCCAGCATTTT. The chain has TRBV19 and TRBJ1-5, with unresolved D. This CDR3 is built from 13 residues. Germline CDR1 LNHDA, CDR2 SQIVND (reference sequence). The germline V and J ends were trimmed by 2 bases and 5 bases, with 7 bases remaining between them.

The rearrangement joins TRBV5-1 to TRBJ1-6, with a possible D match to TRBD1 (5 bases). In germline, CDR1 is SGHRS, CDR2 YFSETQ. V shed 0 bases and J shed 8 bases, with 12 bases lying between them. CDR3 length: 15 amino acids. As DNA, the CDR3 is TGCGCCAGCAGCTTGGGCAGGGCCATAGATTCACCCCTCCACTTT. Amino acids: CASSLGRAIDSPLHF. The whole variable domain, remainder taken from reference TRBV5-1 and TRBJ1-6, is KAGVTQTPRYLIKTRGQQVTLSCSPISGHRSVSWYQQTPGQGLQFLFEYFSETQRNKGNFPGRFSGRQFSNSRSEMNVSTLELGDSALYLCASSLGRAIDSPLHFGNGTRLTVT.

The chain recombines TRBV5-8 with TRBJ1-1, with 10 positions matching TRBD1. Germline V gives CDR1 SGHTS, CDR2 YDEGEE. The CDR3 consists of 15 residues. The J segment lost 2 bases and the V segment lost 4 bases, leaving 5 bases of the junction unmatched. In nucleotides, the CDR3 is TGTGCCAGCAGCCCCCGGGACAGGGGCAACACTGAAGCTTTCTTT. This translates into CASSPRDRGNTEAFF.

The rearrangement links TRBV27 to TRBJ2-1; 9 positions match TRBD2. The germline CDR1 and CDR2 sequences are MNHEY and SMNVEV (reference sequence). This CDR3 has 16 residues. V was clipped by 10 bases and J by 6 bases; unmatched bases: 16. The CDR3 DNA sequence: TGTGCCACCCATCCGTTAGCGGGAGACCCCTCCAATGAGCAGTTCTTC. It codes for CATHPLAGDPSNEQFF.

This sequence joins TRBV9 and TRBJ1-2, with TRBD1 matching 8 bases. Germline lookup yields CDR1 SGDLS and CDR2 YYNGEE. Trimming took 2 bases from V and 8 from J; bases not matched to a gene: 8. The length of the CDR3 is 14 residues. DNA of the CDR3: TGTGCCAGCAGCGTGGGGCAGGGGGCTTGGGGCTACACCTTC. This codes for CASSVGQGAWGYTF. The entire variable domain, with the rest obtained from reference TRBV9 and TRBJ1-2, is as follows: DSGVTQTPKHLITATGQRVTLRCSPRSGDLSVYWYQQSLDQGLQFLIQYYNGEERAKGNILERFSAQQFPDLHSELNLSSLELGDSALYFCASSVGQGAWGYTFGSGTRLTVV.

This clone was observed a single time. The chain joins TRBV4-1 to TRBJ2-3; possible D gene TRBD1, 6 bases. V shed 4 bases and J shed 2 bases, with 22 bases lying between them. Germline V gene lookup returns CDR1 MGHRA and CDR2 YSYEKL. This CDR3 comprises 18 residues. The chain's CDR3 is CASSPQIRPGAITDTQYF. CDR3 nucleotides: TGCGCCAGCAGCCCGCAGATACGTCCAGGGGCGATCACAGATACGCAGTATTTT.

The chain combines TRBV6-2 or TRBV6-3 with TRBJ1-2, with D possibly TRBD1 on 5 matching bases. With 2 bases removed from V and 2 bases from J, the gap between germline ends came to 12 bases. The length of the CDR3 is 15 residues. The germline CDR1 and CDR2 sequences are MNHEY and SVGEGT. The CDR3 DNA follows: TGTGCCAGCAGTTACGGGAGGGGCATCAACTATGGCTACACCTTC. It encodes CASSYGRGINYGYTF.

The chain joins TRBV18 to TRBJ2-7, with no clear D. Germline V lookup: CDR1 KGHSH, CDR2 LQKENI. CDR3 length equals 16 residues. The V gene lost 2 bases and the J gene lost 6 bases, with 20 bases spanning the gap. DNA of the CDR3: TGTGCCAGCTCACCAAAAGGTTCGTCCAGTCGATCCGAGCAGTACTTC. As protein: CASSPKGSSSRSEQYF. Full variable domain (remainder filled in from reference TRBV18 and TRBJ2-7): NAGVMQNPRHLVRRRGQEARLRCSPMKGHSHVYWYRQLPEEGLKFMVYLQKENIIDESGMPKERFSAEFPKEGPSILRIQQVVRGDSAAYFCASSPKGSSSRSEQYFGPGTRLTVT.

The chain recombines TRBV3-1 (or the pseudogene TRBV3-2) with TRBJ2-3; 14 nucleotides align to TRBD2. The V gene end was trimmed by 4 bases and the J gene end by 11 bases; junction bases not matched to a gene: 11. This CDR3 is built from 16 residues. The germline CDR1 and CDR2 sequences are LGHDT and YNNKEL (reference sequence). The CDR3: CASSPAGTSGGTWQYF. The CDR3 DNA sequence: TGTGCCAGCAGCCCGGCCGGGACTAGCGGGGGAACCTGGCAGTATTTT.

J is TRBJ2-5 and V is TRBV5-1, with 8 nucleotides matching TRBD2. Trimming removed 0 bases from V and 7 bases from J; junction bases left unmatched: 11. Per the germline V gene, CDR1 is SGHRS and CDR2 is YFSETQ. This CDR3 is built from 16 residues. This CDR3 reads CASSLEKLAGYGTQYF. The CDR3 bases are TGCGCCAGCAGCTTGGAGAAATTAGCGGGGTATGGGACCCAGTACTTC. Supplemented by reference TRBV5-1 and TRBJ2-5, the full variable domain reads KAGVTQTPRYLIKTRGQQVTLSCSPISGHRSVSWYQQTPGQGLQFLFEYFSETQRNKGNFPGRFSGRQFSNSRSEMNVSTLELGDSALYLCASSLEKLAGYGTQYFGPGTRLLVL.

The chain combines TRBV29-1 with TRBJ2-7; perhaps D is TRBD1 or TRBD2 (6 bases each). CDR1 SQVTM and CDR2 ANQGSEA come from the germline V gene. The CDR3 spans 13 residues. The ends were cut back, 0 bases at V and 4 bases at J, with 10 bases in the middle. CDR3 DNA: TGCAGCGTTGAAGACCAGGGGAGGTACGAGCAGTACTTC. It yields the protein CSVEDQGRYEQYF.

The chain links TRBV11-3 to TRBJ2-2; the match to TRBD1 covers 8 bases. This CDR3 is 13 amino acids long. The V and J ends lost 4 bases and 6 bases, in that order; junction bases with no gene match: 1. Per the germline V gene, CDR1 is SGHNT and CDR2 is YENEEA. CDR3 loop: CASSSTGAGELFF. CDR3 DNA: TGTGCCAGCAGCTCGACAGGGGCCGGGGAGCTGTTTTTT. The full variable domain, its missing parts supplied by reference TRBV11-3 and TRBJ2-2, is EAGVVQSPRYKIIEKKQPVAFWCNPISGHNTLYWYLQNLGQGPELLIRYENEEAVDDSQLPKDRFSAERLKGVDSTLKIQPAELGDSAVYLCASSSTGAGELFFGEGSRLTVL.

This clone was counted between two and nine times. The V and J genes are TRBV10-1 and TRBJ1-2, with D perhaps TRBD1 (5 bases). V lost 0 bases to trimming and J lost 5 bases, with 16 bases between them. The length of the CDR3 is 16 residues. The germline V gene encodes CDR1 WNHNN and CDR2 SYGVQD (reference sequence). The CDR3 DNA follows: TGCGCCAGCAGTGAGTCTAAGGGGCGCTGGAGATATGGCTACACCTTC. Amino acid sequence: CASSESKGRWRYGYTF.

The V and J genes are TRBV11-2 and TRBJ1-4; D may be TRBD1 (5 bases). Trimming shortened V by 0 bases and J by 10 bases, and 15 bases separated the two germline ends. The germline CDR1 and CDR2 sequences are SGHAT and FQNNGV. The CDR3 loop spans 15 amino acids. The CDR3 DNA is TGTGCCAGCAGCTTAGATCGGGGCAGGGAAGGAAAACTGTTTTTT. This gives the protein CASSLDRGREGKLFF.

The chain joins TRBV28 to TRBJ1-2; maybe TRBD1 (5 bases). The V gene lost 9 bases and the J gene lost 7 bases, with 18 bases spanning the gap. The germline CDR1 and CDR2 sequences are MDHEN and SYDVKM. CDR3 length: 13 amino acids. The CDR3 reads CASLQGIQGGYTF. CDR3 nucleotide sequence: TGTGCCAGTCTGCAGGGAATCCAGGGTGGCTACACCTTC.

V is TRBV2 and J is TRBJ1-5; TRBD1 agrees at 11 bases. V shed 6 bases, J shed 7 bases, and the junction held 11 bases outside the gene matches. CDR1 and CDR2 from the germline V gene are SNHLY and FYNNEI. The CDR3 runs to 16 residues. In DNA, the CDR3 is TGTGCCAGCAGCGTTGGGACAGGGGGTACGTGGCAGCCCCAGCATTTT. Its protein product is CASSVGTGGTWQPQHF.